This T cell receptor (beta chain) was profiled in a study of control samples from healthy donors and cancer patients. This CDR3 has 14 residues. V lost 6 bases, J lost 1 base, and 4 bases stayed unmatched. Per the germline V gene, CDR1 is MNHEY and CDR2 is SVGAGI. Measured with immunoSEQ multiplex PCR; TCRdb has only the in-frame clones, and not every one. The sample has tens of thousands of clones, 90% seen once. Sequenced input: PBMCs. This rearrangement joins TRBV6-5 to TRBJ1-1, with 8 bases identical to TRBD1. The receptor's source is a man aged 55 to 70 with colorectal cancer. CDR3 nucleotides: TGTGCCAGCAGGGCAGGACAGGGGAACACTGAAGCTTTCTTT. It encodes CASRAGQGNTEAFF.